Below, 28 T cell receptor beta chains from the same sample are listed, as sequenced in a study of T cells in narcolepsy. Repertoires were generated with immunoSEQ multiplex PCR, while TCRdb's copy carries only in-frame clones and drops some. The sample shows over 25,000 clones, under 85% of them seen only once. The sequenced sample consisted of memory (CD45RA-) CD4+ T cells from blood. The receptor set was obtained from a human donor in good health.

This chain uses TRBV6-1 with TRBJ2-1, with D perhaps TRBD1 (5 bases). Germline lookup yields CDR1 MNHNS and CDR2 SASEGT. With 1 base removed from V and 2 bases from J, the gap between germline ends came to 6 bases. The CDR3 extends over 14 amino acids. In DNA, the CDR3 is TGTGCCAGCAGTGAAGGGGGCCCCTACAATGAGCAGTTCTTC. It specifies CASSEGGPYNEQFF.

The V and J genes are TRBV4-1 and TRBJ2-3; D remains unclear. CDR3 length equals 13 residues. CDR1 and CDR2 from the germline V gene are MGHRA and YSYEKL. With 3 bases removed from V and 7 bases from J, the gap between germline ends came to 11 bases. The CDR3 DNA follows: TGCGCCAGCAGCCAGCGACCCTTTTATACGCAGTATTTT. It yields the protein CASSQRPFYTQYF.

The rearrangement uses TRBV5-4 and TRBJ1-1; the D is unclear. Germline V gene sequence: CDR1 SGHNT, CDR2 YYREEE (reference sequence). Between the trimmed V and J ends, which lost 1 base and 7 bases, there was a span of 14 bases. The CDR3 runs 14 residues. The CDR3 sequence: CASSLLGGNGEAFF. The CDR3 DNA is TGTGCCAGCAGCTTGTTGGGAGGGAATGGTGAAGCTTTCTTT.

CDR3 nucleotides: TGTGCCTGGAGTGTAGGGGTCGGAACCAATCAGCCCCAGCATTTT. This sequence encodes CAWSVGVGTNQPQHF. The rearrangement joins TRBV30 to TRBJ1-5; possible D gene TRBD1, 5 bases. Germline V CDR1 and CDR2: GTSNPN, SVGIG (reference sequence). Trimming cost V 0 bases and J 3 bases, with 12 bases left between them. CDR3 length equals 15 residues. The entire variable domain, with the rest obtained from reference TRBV30 and TRBJ1-5, is as follows: SQTIHQWPATLVQPVGSPLSLECTVEGTSNPNLYWYRQAAGRGLQLLFYSVGIGQISSEVPQNLSASRPQDRQFILSSKKLLLSDSGFYLCAWSVGVGTNQPQHFGDGTRLSIL.

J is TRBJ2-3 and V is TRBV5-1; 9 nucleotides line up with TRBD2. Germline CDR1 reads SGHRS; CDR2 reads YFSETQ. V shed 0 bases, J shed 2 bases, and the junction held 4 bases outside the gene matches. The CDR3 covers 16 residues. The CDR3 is CASSLGSGSPTDTQYF. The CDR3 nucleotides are TGCGCCAGCAGCTTGGGTAGCGGGAGTCCCACAGATACGCAGTATTTT. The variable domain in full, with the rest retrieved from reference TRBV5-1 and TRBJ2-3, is KAGVTQTPRYLIKTRGQQVTLSCSPISGHRSVSWYQQTPGQGLQFLFEYFSETQRNKGNFPGRFSGRQFSNSRSEMNVSTLELGDSALYLCASSLGSGSPTDTQYFGPGTRLTVL.

The CDR3 region has the DNA TGTGCCAGCAGCCAAACAACCGGGGGCTCTGGAAACACCATATATTTT. It yields the protein CASSQTTGGSGNTIYF. The chain is built from TRBV14 and TRBJ1-3; the D gene is possibly TRBD1 (5 bases). The CDR3 has 16 residues. Trimming stripped 2 bases from V and 0 bases from J, with 11 bases between. The germline V gene encodes CDR1 SGHDN and CDR2 FVKESK.

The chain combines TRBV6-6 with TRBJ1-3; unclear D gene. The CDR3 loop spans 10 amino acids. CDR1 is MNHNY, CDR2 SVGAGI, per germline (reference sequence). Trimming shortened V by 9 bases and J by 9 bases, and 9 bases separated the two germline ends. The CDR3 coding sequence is TGTGCCAGTTTCCGCGGCACCATATATTTT. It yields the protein CASFRGTIYF.

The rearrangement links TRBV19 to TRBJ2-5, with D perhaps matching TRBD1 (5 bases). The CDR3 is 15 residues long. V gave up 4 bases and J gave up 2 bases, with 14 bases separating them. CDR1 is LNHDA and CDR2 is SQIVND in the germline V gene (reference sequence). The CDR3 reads CASSRIGVAQETQYF. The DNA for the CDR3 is TGTGCCAGTAGTAGGATAGGGGTCGCACAAGAGACCCAGTACTTC.

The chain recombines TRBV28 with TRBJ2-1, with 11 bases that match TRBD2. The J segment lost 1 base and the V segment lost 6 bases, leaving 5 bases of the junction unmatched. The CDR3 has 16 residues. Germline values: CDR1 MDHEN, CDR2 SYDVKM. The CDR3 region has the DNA TGTGCCAGCAGAAGCACTAGCGGGGGATCCTACAATGAGCAGTTCTTC. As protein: CASRSTSGGSYNEQFF.

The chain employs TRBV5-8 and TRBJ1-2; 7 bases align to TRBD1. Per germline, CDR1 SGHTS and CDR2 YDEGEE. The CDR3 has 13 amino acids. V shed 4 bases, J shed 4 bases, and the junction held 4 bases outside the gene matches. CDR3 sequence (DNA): TGTGCCAGCAGCCCTTCAGGGGGCTATGGCTACACCTTC. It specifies CASSPSGGYGYTF. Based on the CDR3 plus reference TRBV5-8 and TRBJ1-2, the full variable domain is EAGVTQSPTHLIKTRGQQATLRCSPISGHTSVYWYQQALGLGLQFLLWYDEGEERNRGNFPPRFSGRQFPNYSSELNVNALELEDSALYLCASSPSGGYGYTFGSGTRLTVV.

CDR3 amino acids: CASSPRYGSYNEQFF. The CDR3, as DNA: TGTGCCAGCTCACCAAGATATGGATCCTACAATGAGCAGTTCTTC. This sequence joins TRBV18 and TRBJ2-1; D not resolved. This CDR3 contains 15 residues. Germline V lookup: CDR1 KGHSH, CDR2 LQKENI. Trimming removed 2 bases at V and 1 base at J, with 9 bases between.

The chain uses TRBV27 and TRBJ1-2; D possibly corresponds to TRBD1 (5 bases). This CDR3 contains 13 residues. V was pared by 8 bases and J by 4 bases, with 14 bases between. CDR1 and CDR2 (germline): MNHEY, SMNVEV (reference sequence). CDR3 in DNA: TGTGCCAGCTCAGGGTTGGGGACCTATGGCTACACCTTC. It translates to CASSGLGTYGYTF.

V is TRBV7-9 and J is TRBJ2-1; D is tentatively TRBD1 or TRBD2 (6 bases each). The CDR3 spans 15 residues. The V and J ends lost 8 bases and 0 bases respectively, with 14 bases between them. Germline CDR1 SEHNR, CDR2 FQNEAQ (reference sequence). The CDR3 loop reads CASEEGVSSYNEQFF. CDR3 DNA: TGTGCCAGCGAGGAGGGGGTCAGCTCCTACAATGAGCAGTTCTTC.

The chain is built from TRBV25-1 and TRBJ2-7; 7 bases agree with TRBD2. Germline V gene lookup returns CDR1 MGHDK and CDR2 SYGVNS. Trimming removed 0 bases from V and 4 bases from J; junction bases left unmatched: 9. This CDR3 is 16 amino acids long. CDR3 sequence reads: CASSEYSLPGGYEQYF. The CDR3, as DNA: TGTGCCAGCAGTGAATATTCCCTCCCGGGGGGATACGAGCAGTACTTC.

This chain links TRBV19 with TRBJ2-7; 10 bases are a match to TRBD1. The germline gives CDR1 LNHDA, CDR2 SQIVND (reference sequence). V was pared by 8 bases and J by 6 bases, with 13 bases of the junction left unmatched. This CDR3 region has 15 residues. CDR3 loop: CASGLPGQGFAEQYF. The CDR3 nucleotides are TGTGCCAGTGGACTCCCGGGACAGGGGTTTGCCGAGCAGTACTTC.

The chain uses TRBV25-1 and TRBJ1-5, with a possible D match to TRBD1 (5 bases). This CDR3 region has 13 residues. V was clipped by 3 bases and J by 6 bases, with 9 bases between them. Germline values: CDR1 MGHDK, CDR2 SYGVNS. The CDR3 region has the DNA TGTGCCAGCAGTGAGGGAGGGGTTCAGCCCCAGCATTTT. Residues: CASSEGGVQPQHF.

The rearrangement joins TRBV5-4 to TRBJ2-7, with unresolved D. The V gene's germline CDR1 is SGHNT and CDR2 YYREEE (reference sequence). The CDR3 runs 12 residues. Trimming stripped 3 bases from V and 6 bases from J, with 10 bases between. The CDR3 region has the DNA TGTGCCAGCAGCTCAGACATCAGCGAGCAGTACTTC. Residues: CASSSDISEQYF.

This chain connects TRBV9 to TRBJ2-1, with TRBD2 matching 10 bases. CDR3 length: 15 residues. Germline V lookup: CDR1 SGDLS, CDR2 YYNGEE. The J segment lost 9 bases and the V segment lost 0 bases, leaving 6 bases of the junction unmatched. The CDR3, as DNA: TGTGCCAGCAGCGTAGACCTAGCGGGAGTGGGTGAGCAGTTCTTC. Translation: CASSVDLAGVGEQFF.

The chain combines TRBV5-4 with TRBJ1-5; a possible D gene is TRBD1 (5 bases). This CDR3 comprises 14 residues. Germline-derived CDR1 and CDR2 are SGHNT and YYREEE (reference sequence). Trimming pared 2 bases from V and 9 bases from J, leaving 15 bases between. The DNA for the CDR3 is TGTGCCAGCAGCTTTGGGGGGGAGGCAACGCCCCAGCATTTT. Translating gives CASSFGGEATPQHF.

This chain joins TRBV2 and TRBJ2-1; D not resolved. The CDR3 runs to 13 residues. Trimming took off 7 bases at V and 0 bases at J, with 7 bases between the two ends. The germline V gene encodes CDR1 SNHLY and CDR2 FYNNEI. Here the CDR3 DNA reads TGTGCCAGCAAAAAAAGCTCCTACAATGAGCAGTTCTTC. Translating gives CASKKSSYNEQFF. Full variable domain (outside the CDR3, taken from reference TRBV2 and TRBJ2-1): EPEVTQTPSHQVTQMGQEVILRCVPISNHLYFYWYRQILGQKVEFLVSFYNNEISEKSEIFDDQFSVERPDGSNFTLKIRSTKLEDSAMYFCASKKSSYNEQFFGPGTRLTVL.

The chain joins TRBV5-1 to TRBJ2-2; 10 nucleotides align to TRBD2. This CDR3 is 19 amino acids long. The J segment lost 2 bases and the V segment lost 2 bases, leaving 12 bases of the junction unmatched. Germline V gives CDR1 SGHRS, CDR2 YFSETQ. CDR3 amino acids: CASSFDGAASGRNTGELFF. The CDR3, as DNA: TGCGCCAGCAGCTTCGATGGGGCGGCTAGCGGGAGAAACACCGGGGAGCTGTTTTTT.

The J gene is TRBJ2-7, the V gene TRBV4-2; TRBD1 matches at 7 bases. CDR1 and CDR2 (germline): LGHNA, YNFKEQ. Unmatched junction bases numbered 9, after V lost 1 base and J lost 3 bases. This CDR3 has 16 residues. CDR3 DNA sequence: TGTGCCAGCAGCCAAGGACAGGGTTCTAATCTCTACGAGCAGTACTTC. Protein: CASSQGQGSNLYEQYF.

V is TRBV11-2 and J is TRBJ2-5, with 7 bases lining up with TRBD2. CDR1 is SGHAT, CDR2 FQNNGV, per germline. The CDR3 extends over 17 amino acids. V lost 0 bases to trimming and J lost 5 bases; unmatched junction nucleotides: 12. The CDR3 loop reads CASSLEVRGRASETQYF. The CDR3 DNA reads TGTGCCAGCAGCTTAGAGGTTCGAGGGAGGGCCAGTGAGACCCAGTACTTC.

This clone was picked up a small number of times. In DNA form, the CDR3 reads TGCGCCAGCAGCCAAGGACTGCAAGCTAACTATGGCTACACCTTC. Encoded protein: CASSQGLQANYGYTF. The gene calls are TRBV4-3 and TRBJ1-2; the D is unclear. Germline V gene sequence: CDR1 LGHNA, CDR2 YSLEER. This CDR3 is built from 15 residues. The V end lost 1 base, the J end lost 0 bases, and 9 bases lay between the germline ends.

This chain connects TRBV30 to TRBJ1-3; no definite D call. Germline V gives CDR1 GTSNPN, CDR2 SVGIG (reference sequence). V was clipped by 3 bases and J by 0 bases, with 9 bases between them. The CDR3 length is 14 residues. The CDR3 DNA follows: TGTGCCTGGAGGTCGGGGAACTCTGGAAACACCATATATTTT. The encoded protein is CAWRSGNSGNTIYF.

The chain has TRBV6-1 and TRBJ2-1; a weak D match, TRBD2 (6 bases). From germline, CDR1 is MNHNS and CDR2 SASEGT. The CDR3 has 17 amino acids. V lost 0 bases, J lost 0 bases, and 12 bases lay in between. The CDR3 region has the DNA TGTGCCAGCAGTGAAGCGCCTCGGGGGAGCTCCTACAATGAGCAGTTCTTC. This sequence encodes CASSEAPRGSSYNEQFF.

The CDR3 DNA reads as TGCAGCGCCTCACAGGGCTTCAAGGAGCCCCAGCATTTT. As protein: CSASQGFKEPQHF. The chain carries TRBV29-1 and TRBJ1-5, with D possibly matching TRBD1 (6 bases). The CDR3 runs to 13 residues. CDR1 is SQVTM and CDR2 is ANQGSEA in the germline V gene. The ends were cut back, 7 bases at V and 8 bases at J, with 18 bases in the middle.

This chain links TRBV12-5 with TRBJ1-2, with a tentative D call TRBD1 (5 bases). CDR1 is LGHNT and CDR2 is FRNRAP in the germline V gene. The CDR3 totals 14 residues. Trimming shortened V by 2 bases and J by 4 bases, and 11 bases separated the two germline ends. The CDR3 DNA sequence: TGTGCTAGTGGTTTGCTGCGGGGGATCTATGGCTACACCTTC. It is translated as CASGLLRGIYGYTF.